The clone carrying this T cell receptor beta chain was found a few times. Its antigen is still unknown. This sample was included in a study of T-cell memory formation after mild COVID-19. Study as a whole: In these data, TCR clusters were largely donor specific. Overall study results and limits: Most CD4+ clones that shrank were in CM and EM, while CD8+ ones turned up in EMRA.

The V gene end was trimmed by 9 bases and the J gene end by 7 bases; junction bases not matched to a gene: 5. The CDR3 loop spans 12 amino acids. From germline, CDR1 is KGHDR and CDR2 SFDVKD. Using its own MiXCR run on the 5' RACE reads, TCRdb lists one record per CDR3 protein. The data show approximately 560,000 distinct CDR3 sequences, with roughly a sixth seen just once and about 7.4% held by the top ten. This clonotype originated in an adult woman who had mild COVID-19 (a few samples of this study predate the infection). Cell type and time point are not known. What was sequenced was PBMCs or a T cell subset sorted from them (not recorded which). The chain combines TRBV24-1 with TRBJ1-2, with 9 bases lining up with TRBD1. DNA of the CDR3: TGTGCCACCCAGGACAGGGGATCTGGCTACACCTTC. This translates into CATQDRGSGYTF.